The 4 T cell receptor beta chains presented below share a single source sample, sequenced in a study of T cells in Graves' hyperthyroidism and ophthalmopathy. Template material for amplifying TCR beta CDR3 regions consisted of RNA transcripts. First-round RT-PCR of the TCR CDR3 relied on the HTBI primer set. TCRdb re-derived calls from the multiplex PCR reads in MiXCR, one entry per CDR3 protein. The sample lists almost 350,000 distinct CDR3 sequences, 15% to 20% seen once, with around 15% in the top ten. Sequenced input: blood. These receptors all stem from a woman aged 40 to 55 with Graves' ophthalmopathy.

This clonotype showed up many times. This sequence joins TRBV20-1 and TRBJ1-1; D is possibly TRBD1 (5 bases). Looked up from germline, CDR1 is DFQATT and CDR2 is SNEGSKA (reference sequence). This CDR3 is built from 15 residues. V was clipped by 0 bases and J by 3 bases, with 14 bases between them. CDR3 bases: TGCAGTGCTAGAGAAGAACTGGGGGGGTACACTGAAGCTTTCTTT. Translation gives CSAREELGGYTEAFF.

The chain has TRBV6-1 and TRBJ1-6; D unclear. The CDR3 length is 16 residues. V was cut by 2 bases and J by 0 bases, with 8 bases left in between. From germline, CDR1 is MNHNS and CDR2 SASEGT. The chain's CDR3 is CASSEWISSYNSPLHF. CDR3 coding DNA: TGTGCCAGCAGTGAATGGATAAGCTCCTATAATTCACCCCTCCACTTT.

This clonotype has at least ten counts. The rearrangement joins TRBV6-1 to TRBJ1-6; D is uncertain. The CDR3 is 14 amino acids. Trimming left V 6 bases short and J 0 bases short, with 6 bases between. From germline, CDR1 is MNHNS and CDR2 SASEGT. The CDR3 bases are TGTGCCAGCAGACAGAGCTCCTATAATTCACCCCTCCACTTT. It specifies CASRQSSYNSPLHF.

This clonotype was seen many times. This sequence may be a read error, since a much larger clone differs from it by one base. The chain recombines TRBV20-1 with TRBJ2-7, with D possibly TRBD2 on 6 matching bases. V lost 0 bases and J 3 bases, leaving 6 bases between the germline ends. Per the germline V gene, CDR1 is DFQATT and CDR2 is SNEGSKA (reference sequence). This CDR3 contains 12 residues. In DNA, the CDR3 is TGCAGTGCTAGAGAGGACTACTACGAGCAGTACTTC. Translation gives CSAREDYYEQYF.